The TCR beta chain under discussion was sequenced for a study of cytomegalovirus exposure and HLA in healthy donors. Study information: Samples from HLA-typed donors yielded 65 million to 85 million unique TCRs in an early data release. Findings and caveats of the study: Because they were indistinguishable, some V segments, including TRBV6-2 and TRBV6-3, were excluded. It was reportedly the case that the classifier diagnosed cytomegalovirus status with high specificity and sensitivity.

The germline CDR1 and CDR2 sequences are SGHRS and YFSETQ. The CDR3 has 14 residues. The junction had 3 bases not matched to a gene; V was cut back by 4 bases and J by 4 bases. With regard to this clone: Its cognate antigen is unknown.

The PCR ran on 60 Vbeta and 13 Jbeta primers. Per the original data handling: In a later analysis, of around 83 million unique beta chains, roughly 10 million appeared in at least two donors. Using immunoSEQ multiplex PCR, the repertoire was profiled, and TCRdb retains in-frame clones only, with some absent. That table is the source of V, J and clone size, and D and trimming were worked out from the DNA. The sample holds 100,000 to 150,000 clones. The receptor comes from a man between 18 and 29 years old in good health and CMV-seronegative. Sequencing was done on a sample of PBMCs. This chain uses TRBV5-1 with TRBJ2-3, with 10 nucleotides matching TRBD2. The CDR3 DNA sequence: TGCGCCAGCAGCGGCAGCGGGGGGGCAGATACGCAGTATTTT. It specifies CASSGSGGADTQYF.